This T cell receptor (beta chain) derives from a study of neurological immune-mediated disorders. The time point here: technical triplicate 2. Preparation of the unsorted libraries drew on 2 million PBMCs stored at -80 C. V lost 6 bases, J lost 6 bases, and 13 bases lay in between. This CDR3 contains 12 residues. CDR1 and CDR2 from the germline V gene are DFQATT and SNEGSKA (reference sequence). 5'RACE with 10-nucleotide random UMIs produced the cDNA. Each CDR3 protein gets one entry after TCRdb re-called the 5' RACE reads with MiXCR. The sample includes about 59,000 distinct CDR3 sequences, 24% seen only once; the top ten take about 4.5%.

This chain joins TRBV20-1 and TRBJ2-3; D is uncertain. The source of this sequence is a man between 60 and 75 years old with HTLV-1-associated myelopathy (HAM/TSP). The sequencing input was PBMCs. The CDR3 DNA sequence: TGCAGTGCGGCAGAGGTAACTGATACGCAGTATTTT. Its protein product is CSAAEVTDTQYF.